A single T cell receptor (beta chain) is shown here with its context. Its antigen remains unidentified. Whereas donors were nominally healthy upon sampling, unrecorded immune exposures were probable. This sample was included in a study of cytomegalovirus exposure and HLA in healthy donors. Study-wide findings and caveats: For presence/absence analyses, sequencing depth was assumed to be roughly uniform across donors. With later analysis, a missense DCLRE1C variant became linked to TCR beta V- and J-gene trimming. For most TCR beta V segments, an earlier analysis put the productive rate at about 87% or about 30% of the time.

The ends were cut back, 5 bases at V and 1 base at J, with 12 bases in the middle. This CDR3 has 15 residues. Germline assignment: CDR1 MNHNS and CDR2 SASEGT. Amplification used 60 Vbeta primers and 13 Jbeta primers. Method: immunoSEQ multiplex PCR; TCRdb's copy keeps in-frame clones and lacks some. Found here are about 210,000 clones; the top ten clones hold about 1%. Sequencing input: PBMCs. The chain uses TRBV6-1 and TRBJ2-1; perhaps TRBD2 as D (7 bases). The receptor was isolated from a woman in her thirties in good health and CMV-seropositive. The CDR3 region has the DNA TGTGCCAGCAGTTCAGGGGAGGGGTCCTACAATGAGCAGTTCTTC. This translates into CASSSGEGSYNEQFF.